Here is one T cell receptor (beta chain) with its context. Its antigen is unknown. The record has no base qualities; no much larger clone is one base away. The data belong to a study of blood T cell repertoires in COVID-19 (dated by TCRdb to the early 2020s). Some background on the complete study: Samples covering the acute and convalescent phases of COVID-19 were provided by collaborators in the United States, Italy and Spain. A de-identified subject ID, COVID-19 status, age in years and sex were almost always included in the sample metadata. The repertoires were released in a freely available public database meant as a resource for research on the immune response to SARS-CoV-2. The material from the prospective study consisted of cDNA or gDNA derived from T cells, B-cell-depleted T cells, or PBMCs. Samples were obtained from the ongoing ImmuneRACE study (first 160 participants) and from over a thousand subjects provided by 6 global collaborators. The dataset comprised deeply sampled blood TCRbeta repertoires from subjects exposed to, actively infected with, or recovered from COVID-19. Where available, HLA class I and class II types were obtained from metadata supplied by the sample provider rather than from assay-based typing.

Overall study results and their limits: How much clinical and demographic metadata was included differed by source and by participant, and the metadata was provided uncurated.

Each collaborating institution followed its own protocols to collect whole blood in K2EDTA tubes. Collaborator samples were shipped for TCRbeta analysis as frozen whole blood, isolated PBMCs, or DNA extracted from either sample type. V and J are trimmed by 3 bases and 7 bases, and the gene matches miss 9 bases of the junction. As encoded in the germline V gene, CDR1 is WSHSY while CDR2 is SAAADI. From its cysteine to its phenylalanine, the CDR3 spans 16 amino acids. The sequence is cut down to CDR3 DNA, 48 bases in frame from base 1. TCRbeta CDR3 regions were amplified from genomic DNA using the immunoSEQ Assay, a bias-controlled multiplex PCR. The authors' analysis ran thus. The number of nucleated cells in each sample was estimated by amplification of reference gene primers within the assay. To quantify the absolute abundance of each unique TCRbeta CDR3 rearrangement, sequence reads were collapsed and filtered. For each sample, productive Simpson clonality was calculated by taking the square root of Simpson's diversity index across productive rearrangements. TCRdb re-hosts the immuneACCESS table, in-frame sequences only. Its copies lack some clones; in the studies checked, an unresolved V gene accounts for under half of them, and the cause for the rest is not known. V and J calls and clone size are copied from that table; D and trimming were computed from the DNA. The sample records 90,000 to 150,000 clones, about four fifths of which are singletons. About 12% of the sample lies in the top ten.

The receptor was derived from a human donor in a cohort sampled during active COVID-19. The chain is encoded by TRBV10-2 joined to TRBJ2-1; 10 middle bases align to TRBD2. The specimen sequenced was peripheral blood. The CDR3 region: CASSEWSGGAWNEQFF. The base sequence is TGCGCCAGCAGTGAATGGAGCGGGGGGGCTTGGAATGAGCAGTTCTTC.